This T cell receptor beta chain was recovered during a study of T cells after yellow fever vaccination. Whole-study context: The authors prepared low-cell-number fractions using SMART-Seq v4 Ultra Low Input.

Universal primer sites and UMIs were introduced during 5'RACE template-switching synthesis of TCR cDNA. Each CDR3 protein is one row after TCRdb ran MiXCR on the 5' RACE reads. The sample comprises 200,000 to 250,000 distinct CDR3 sequences, 3.2% of which are singletons, and approximately 3% rests with the top ten. Points on this clonotype: What it recognizes is unknown.

The CDR3 loop spans 18 amino acids. CDR1 is SGHTA, CDR2 FQGNSA, per germline. V lost 0 bases, J lost 9 bases, and 24 bases lay in between. The study's findings and limits: The secondary T-cell response peaked on day 5, not day 15, but was weaker.

The input for sequencing was CD4+ T cells sorted from PBMCs, taken 10 days after the yellow fever booster vaccination. This rearrangement joins TRBV7-2 to TRBJ2-1; D unresolved. The clonotype originates from a man between 18 and 29 years old who received the YFV17D yellow fever vaccine. The CDR3: CASSLATAVPPWVGEQFF. The CDR3 nucleotides are TGTGCCAGCAGCTTAGCCACAGCCGTGCCCCCTTGGGTTGGTGAGCAGTTCTTC.